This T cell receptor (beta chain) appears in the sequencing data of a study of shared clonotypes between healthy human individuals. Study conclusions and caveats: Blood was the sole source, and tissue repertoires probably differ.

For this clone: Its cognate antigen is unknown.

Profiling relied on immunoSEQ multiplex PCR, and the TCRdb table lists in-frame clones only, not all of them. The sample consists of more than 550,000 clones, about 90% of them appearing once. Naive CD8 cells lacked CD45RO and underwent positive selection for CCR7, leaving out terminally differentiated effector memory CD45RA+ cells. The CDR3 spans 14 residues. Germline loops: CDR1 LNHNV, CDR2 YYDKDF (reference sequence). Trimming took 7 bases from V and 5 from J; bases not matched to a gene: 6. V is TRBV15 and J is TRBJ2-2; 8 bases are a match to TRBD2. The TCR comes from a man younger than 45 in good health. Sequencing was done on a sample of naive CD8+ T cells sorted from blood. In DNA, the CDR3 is TGTGCCACCACCCAGCGGGAGAGGACCGGGGAGCTGTTTTTT. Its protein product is CATTQRERTGELFF.